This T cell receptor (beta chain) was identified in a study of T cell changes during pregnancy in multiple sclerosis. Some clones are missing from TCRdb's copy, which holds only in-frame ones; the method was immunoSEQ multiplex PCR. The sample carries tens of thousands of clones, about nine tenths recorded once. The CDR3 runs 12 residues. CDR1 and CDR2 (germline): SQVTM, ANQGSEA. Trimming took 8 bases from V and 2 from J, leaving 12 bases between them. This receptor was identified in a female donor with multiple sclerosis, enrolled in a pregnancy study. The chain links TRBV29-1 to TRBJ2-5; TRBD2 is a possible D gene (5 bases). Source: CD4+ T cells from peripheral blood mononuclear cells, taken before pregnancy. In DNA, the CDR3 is TGCAGCCCCTTCGGACTGCAAGAGACCCAGTACTTC. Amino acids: CSPFGLQETQYF.